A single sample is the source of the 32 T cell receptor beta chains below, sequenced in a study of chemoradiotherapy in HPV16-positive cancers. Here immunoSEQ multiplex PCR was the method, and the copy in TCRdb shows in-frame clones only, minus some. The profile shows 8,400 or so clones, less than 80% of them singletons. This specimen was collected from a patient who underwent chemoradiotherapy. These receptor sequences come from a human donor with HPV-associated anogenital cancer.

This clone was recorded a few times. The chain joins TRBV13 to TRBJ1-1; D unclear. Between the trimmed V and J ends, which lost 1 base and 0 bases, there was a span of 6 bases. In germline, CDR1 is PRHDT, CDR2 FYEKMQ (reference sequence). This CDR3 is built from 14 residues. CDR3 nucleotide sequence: TGTGCCAGCAGCTTAGAAGGCCTGAACACTGAAGCTTTCTTT. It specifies CASSLEGLNTEAFF.

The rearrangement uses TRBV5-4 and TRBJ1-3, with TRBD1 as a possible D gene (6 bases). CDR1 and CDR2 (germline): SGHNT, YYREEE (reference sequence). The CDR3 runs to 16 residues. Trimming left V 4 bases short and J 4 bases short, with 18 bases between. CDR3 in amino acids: CASSPGQHQMGNTIYF. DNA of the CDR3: TGTGCCAGCAGCCCCGGACAGCATCAGATGGGAAACACCATATATTTT.

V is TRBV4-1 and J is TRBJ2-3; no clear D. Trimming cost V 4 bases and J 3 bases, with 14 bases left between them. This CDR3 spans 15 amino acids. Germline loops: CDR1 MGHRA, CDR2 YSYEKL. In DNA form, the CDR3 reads TGCGCCAGCAGCCCGAATTCCGAGAGAACAGATACGCAGTATTTT. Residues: CASSPNSERTDTQYF.

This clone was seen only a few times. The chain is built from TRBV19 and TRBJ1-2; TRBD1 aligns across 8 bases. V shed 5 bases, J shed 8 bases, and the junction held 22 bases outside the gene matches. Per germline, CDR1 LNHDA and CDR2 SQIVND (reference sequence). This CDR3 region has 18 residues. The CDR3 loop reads CASSPTEARQGWSGGYTF. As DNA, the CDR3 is TGTGCCAGTAGTCCGACCGAAGCCAGACAGGGGTGGAGTGGCGGCTACACCTTC.

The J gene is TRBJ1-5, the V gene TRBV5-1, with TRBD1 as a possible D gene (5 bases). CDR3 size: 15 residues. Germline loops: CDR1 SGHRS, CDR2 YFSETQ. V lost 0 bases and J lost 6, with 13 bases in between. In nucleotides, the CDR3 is TGCGCCAGCAGCTTGGGCCTAGACAGAACTCAGCCCCAGCATTTT. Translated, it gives CASSLGLDRTQPQHF.

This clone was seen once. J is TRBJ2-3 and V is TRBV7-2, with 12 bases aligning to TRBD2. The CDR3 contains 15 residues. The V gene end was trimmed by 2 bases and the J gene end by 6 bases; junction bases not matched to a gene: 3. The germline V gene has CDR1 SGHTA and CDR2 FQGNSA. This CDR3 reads CASSLSSGGADTQYF. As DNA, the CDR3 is TGTGCCAGCAGCTTATCTAGCGGGGGGGCGGATACGCAGTATTTT. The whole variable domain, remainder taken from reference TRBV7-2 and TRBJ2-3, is GAGVSQSPSNKVTEKGKDVELRCDPISGHTALYWYRQSLGQGLEFLIYFQGNSAPDKSGLPSDRFSAERTGGSVSTLTIQRTQQEDSAVYLCASSLSSGGADTQYFGPGTRLTVL.

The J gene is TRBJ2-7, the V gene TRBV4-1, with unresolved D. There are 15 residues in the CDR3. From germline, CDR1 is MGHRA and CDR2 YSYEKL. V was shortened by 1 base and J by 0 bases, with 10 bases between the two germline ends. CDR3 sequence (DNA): TGCGCCAGCAGCCAAGTAACGACGAGCTCCTACGAGCAGTACTTC. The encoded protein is CASSQVTTSSYEQYF.

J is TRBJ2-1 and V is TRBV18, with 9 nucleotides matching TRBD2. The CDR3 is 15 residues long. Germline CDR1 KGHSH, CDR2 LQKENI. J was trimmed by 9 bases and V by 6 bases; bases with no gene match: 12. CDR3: CASSPVVAGDFEQFF. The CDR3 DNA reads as TGTGCCAGCTCCCCAGTAGTAGCGGGAGATTTTGAGCAGTTCTTC.

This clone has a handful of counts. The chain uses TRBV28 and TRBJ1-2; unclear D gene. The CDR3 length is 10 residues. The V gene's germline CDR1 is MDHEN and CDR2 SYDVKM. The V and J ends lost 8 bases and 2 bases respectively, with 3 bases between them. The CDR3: CASGNYGYTF. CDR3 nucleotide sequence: TGTGCCAGCGGAAACTATGGCTACACCTTC.

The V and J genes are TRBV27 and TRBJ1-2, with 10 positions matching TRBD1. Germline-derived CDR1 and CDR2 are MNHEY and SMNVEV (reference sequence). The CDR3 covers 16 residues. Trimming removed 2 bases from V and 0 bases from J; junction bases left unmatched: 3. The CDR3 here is CASSLMGTGANYGYTF. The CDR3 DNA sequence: TGTGCCAGCAGTTTAATGGGGACAGGGGCTAACTATGGCTACACCTTC.

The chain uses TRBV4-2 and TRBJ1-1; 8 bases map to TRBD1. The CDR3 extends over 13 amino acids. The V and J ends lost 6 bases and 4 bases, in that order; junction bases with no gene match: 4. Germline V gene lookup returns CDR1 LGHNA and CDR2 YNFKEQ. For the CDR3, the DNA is TGTGCCAGCAGGGCTACAGGGGGCACTGAAGCTTTCTTT. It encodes CASRATGGTEAFF.

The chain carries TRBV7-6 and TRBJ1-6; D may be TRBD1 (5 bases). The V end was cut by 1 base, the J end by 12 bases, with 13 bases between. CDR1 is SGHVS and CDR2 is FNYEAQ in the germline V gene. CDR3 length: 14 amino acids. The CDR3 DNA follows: TGTGCCAGCAGCTTAGTACAGGCGGAGGAACCCCTCCACTTT. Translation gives CASSLVQAEEPLHF.

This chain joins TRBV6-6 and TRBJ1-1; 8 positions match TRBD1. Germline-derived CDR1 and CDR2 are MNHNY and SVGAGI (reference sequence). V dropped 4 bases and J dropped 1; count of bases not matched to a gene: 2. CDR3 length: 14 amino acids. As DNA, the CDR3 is TGTGCCAGCAGTTTCGACAGGGGGAACACTGAAGCTTTCTTT. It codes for CASSFDRGNTEAFF.

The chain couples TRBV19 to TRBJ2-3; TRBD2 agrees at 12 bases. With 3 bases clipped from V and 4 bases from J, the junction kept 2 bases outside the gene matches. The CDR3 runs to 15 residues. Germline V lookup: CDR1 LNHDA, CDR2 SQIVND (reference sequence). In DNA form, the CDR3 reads TGTGCCAGTAGTATGCTAGCGGGGGGGGCAGATACGCAGTATTTT. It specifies CASSMLAGGADTQYF.

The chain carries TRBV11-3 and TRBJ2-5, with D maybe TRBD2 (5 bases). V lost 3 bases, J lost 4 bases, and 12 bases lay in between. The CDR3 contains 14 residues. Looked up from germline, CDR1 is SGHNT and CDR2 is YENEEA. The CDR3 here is CASSLGRGPETQYF. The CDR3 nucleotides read TGTGCCAGCAGCTTGGGGAGAGGGCCAGAGACCCAGTACTTC.

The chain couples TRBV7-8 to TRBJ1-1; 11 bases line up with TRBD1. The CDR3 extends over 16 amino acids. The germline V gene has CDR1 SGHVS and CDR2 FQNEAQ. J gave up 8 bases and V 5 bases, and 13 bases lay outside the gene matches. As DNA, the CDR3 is TGTGCCAGCAGCCCCCGGACAGGGGGCGCATATTTAGAAGCTTTCTTT. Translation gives CASSPRTGGAYLEAFF.

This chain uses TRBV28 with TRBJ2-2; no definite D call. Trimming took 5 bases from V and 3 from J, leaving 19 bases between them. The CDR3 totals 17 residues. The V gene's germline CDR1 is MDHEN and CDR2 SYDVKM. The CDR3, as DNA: TGTGCCAGCAGTAACCCTTTGGTGACGTGGGACACCGGGGAGCTGTTTTTT. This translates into CASSNPLVTWDTGELFF.

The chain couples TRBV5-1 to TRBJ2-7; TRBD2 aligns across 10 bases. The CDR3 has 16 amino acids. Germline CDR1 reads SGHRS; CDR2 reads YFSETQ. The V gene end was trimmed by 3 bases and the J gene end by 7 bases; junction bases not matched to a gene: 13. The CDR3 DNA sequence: TGCGCCAGCAGCTGGGGCCCTAGCGGGAGTAGTTGGGAGCAGTACTTC. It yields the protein CASSWGPSGSSWEQYF.

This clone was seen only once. CDR3 nucleotide sequence: TGTGCCTGGAGTGTCGGGGGAGGGGACTACGAGCAGTACTTC. This gives the protein CAWSVGGGDYEQYF. The chain employs TRBV30 and TRBJ2-7, with 7 positions matching TRBD2. This CDR3 has 14 residues. Germline lookup yields CDR1 GTSNPN and CDR2 SVGIG (reference sequence). The V segment lost 0 bases and the J segment 3 bases; nucleotides outside the gene matches: 5.

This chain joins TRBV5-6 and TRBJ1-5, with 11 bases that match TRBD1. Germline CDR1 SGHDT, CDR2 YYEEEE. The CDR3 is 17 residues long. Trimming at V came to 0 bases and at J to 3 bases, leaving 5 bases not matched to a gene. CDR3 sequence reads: CASSLGRDRGNNQPQHF. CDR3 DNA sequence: TGTGCCAGCAGCTTGGGACGGGACAGGGGGAACAATCAGCCCCAGCATTTT. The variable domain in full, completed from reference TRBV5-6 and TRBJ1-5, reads DAGVTQSPTHLIKTRGQQVTLRCSPKSGHDTVSWYQQALGQGPQFIFQYYEEEERQRGNFPDRFSGHQFPNYSSELNVNALLLGDSALYLCASSLGRDRGNNQPQHFGDGTRLSIL.

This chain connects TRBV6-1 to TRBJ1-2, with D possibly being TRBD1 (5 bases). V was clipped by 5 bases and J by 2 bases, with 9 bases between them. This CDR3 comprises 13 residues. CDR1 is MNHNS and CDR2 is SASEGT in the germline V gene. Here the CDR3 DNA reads TGTGCCAGCAGTATGACAGAAAACTATGGCTACACCTTC. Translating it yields CASSMTENYGYTF.

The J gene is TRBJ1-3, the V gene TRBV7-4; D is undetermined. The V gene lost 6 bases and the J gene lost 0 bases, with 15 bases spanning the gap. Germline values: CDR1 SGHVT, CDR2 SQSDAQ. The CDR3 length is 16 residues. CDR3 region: CASSLKRLLSGNTIYF. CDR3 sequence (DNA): TGTGCCAGCAGTCTAAAACGGCTCCTCTCTGGAAACACCATATATTTT.

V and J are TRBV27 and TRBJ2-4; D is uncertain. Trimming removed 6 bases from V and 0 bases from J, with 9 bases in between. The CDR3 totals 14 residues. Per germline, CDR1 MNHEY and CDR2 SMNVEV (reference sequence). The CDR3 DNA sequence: TGTGCCAGCAGACCCTGGATAGCCAAAAACATTCAGTACTTC. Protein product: CASRPWIAKNIQYF.

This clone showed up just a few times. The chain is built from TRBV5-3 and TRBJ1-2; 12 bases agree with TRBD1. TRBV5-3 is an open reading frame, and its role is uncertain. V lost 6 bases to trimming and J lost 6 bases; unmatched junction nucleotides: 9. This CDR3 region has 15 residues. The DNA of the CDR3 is TGTGCCAGAAATTTCCTCCGGGACAGGGGGCATGGCTACACCTTC. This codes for CARNFLRDRGHGYTF.

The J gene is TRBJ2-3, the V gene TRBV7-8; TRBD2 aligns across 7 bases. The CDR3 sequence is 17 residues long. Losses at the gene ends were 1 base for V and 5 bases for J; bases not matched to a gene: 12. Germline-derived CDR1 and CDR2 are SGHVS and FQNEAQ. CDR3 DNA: TGTGCCAGCAGCTTAGTCGGGGGGAGTAGAACTATAGATACGCAGTATTTT. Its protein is CASSLVGGSRTIDTQYF. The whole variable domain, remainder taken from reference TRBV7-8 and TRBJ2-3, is GAGVSQSPRYKVAKRGQDVALRCDPISGHVSLFWYQQALGQGPEFLTYFQNEAQLDKSGLPSDRFFAERPEGSVSTLKIQRTQQEDSAVYLCASSLVGGSRTIDTQYFGPGTRLTVL.

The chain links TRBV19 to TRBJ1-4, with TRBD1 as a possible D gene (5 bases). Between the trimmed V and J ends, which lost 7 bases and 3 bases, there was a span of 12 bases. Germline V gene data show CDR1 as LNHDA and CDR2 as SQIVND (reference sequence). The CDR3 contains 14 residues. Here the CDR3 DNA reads TGTGCCAGTACCTTTCTGGGGCCTAATGAAAAACTGTTTTTT. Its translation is CASTFLGPNEKLFF.

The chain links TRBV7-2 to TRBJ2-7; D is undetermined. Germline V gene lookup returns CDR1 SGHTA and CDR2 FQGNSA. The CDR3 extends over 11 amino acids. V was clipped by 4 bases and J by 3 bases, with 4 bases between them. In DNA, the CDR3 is TGTGCCAGCAGCTCTTACTACGAGCAGTACTTC. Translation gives CASSSYYEQYF.

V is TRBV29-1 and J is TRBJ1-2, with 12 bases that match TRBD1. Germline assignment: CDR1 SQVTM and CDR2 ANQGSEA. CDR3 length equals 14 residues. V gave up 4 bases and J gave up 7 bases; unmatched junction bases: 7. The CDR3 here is CSVAGGTGGFGYTF. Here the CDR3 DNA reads TGCAGCGTTGCAGGGGGGACAGGGGGCTTTGGCTACACCTTC.

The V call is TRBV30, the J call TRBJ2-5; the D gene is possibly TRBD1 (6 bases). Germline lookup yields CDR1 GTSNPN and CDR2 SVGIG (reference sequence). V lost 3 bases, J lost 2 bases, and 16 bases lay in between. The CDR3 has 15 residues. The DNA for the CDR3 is TGTGCCTGGAGCCGAGGCCGGACAGTTCAAGAGACCCAGTACTTC. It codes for CAWSRGRTVQETQYF.

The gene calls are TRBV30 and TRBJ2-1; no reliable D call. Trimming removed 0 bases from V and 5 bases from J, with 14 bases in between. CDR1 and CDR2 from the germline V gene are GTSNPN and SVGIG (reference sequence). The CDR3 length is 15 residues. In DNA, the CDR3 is TGTGCCTGGAGTGTGTTTGCGGACGGTCACAATGAGCAGTTCTTC. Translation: CAWSVFADGHNEQFF.

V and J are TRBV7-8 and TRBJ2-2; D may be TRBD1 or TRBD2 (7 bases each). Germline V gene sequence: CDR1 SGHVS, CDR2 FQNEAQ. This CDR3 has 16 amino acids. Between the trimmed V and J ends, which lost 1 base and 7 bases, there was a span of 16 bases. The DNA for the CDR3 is TGTGCCAGCAGCTTAGGGGGAGGGGGCGCCGGCGGGGAGCTGTTTTTT. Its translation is CASSLGGGGAGGELFF.

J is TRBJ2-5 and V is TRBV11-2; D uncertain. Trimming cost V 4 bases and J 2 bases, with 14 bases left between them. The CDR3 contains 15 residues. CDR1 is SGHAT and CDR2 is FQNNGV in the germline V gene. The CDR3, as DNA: TGTGCCAGCAGCTACGGCCCCGCGGCACAAGAGACCCAGTACTTC. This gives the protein CASSYGPAAQETQYF.